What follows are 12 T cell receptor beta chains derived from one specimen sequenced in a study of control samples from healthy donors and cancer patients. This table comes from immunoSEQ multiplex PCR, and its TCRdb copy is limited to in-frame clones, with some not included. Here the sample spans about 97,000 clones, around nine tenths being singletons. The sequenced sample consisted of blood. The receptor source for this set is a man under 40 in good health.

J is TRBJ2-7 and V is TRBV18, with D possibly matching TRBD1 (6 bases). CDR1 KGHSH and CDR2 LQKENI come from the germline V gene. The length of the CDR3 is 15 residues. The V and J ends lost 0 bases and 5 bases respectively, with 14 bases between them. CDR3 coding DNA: TGTGCCAGCTCACCACCGCTTAGCAGGGGTCACGAGCAGTACTTC. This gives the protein CASSPPLSRGHEQYF.

In DNA, the CDR3 is TGCGCCAGCAGCTTGGTTACCGGGGGAATCTACGAGCAGTACTTC. Encoded protein: CASSLVTGGIYEQYF. V is TRBV5-1 and J is TRBJ2-7; possible D gene TRBD2, 6 bases. The V gene's germline CDR1 is SGHRS and CDR2 YFSETQ. The CDR3 has 15 amino acids. Trimming cost V 0 bases and J 3 bases, with 13 bases left between them. Together with reference TRBV5-1 and TRBJ2-7, the CDR3 gives the full variable domain: KAGVTQTPRYLIKTRGQQVTLSCSPISGHRSVSWYQQTPGQGLQFLFEYFSETQRNKGNFPGRFSGRQFSNSRSEMNVSTLELGDSALYLCASSLVTGGIYEQYFGPGTRLTVT.

CDR3 sequence (DNA): TGTGCCAGCACCCCCCCGCCGGGACAGGGGAAAAACATTCAGTACTTC. Protein sequence: CASTPPPGQGKNIQYF. The chain couples TRBV27 to TRBJ2-4, with 10 bases aligning to TRBD1. The CDR3 has 16 residues. Germline V gene lookup returns CDR1 MNHEY and CDR2 SMNVEV (reference sequence). V was clipped by 7 bases and J by 4 bases; unmatched bases: 10.

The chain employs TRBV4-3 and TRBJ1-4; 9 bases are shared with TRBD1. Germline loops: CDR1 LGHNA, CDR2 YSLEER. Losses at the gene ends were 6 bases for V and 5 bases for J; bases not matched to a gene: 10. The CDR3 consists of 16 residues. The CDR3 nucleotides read TGCGCCAGCAGTCCGACGAAAGGGACAGGGAATGAAAAACTGTTTTTT. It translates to CASSPTKGTGNEKLFF.

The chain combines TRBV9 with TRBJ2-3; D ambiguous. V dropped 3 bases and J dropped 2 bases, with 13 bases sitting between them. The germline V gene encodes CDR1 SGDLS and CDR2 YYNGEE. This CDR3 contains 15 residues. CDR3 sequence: CASSAEPASTDTQYF. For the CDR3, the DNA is TGTGCCAGCAGCGCCGAACCTGCATCCACAGATACGCAGTATTTT.

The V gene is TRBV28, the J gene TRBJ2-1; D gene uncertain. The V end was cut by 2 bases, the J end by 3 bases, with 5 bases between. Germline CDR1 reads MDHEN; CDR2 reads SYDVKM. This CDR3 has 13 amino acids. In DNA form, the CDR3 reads TGTGCCAGCAGTTTAGTGGGCTACAATGAGCAGTTCTTC. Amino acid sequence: CASSLVGYNEQFF.

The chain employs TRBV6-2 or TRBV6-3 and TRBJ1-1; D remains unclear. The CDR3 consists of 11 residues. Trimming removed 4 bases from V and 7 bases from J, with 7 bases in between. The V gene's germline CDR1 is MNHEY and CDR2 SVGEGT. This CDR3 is CASSLRHEAFF. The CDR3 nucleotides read TGTGCCAGCAGTTTGAGGCATGAAGCTTTCTTT.

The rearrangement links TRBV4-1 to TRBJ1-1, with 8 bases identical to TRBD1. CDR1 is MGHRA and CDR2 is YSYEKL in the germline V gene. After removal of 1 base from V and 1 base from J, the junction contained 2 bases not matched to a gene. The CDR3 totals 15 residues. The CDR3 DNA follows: TGCGCCAGCAGCCAAGTCACAGGGGGGAACACTGAAGCTTTCTTT. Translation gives CASSQVTGGNTEAFF.

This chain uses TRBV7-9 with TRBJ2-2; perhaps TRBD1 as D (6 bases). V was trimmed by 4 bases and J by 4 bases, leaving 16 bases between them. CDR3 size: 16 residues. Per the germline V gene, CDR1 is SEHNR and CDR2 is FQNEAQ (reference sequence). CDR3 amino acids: CASSSNAGVGTGELFF. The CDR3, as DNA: TGTGCCAGCAGCTCAAACGCAGGGGTCGGCACCGGGGAGCTGTTTTTT.

The CDR3: CASSHSRTNTGELFF. In DNA form, the CDR3 reads TGCGCCAGCAGCCACTCGCGGACGAACACCGGGGAGCTGTTTTTT. The chain links TRBV4-3 to TRBJ2-2; D is unresolved. Germline CDR1 and CDR2: LGHNA and YSLEER. V was shortened by 3 bases and J by 0 bases, with 8 bases between the two germline ends. This CDR3 has 15 amino acids.

The CDR3 is CASSLAGLAGPNTGELFF. Written as DNA, the CDR3 is TGTGCCAGCAGCTTAGCGGGACTAGCGGGTCCTAACACCGGGGAGCTGTTTTTT. The chain uses TRBV7-9 and TRBJ2-2; 12 nucleotides align to TRBD2. Germline trimming cut 0 bases from V and 2 bases from J; bases unmatched to any gene: 4. The CDR3 sequence is 18 residues long. CDR1 and CDR2 from the germline V gene are SEHNR and FQNEAQ (reference sequence).

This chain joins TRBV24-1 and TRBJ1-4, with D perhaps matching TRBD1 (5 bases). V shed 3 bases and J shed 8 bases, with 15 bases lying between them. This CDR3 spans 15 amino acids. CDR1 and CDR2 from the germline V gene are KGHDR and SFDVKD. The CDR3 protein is CATSDTGPLGEKLFF. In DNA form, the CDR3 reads TGTGCCACCAGTGATACAGGTCCATTGGGAGAAAAACTGTTTTTT.